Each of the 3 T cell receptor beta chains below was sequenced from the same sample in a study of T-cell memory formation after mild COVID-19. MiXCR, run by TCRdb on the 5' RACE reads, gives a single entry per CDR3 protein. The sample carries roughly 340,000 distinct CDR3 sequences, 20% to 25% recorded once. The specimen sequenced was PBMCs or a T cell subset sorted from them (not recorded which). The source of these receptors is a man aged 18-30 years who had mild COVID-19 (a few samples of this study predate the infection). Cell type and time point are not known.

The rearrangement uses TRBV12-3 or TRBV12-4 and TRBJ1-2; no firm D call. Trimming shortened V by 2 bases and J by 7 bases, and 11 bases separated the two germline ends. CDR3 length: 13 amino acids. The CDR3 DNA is TGTGCCAGCAGTTTACGGCTGCTAGGTGGCTACACCTTC. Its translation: CASSLRLLGGYTF.

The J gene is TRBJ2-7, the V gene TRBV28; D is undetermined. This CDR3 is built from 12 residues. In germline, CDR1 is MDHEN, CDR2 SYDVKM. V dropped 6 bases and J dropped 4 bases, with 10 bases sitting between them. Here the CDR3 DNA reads TGTGCCAGCAGCATCGGACCTTACGAGCAGTACGTC. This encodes CASSIGPYEQYV.

The CDR3 protein is CAWTSRAAYEQYF. CDR3 DNA sequence: TGTGCCTGGACTTCGCGGGCTGCCTACGAGCAGTACTTC. The V and J genes are TRBV30 and TRBJ2-7; TRBD2 is a possible D gene (5 bases). The V end was cut by 4 bases, the J end by 2 bases, with 12 bases between. This CDR3 contains 13 residues. Germline CDR1 and CDR2: GTSNPN and SVGIG (reference sequence).